The entry below gives a single T cell receptor (beta chain) sequence along with its context. The data stem from a study of blood T cell repertoires in COVID-19. Study at large: COVID-19 samples from acute and convalescent phases originated in the United States, Italy and Spain. PBMCs, B-cell-depleted T cells, or T cells were the source of the cDNA or gDNA that made up the material.

Original data processing: Nucleated cell number was recorded as an estimate derived from reference gene primer amplification. Profiled with immunoSEQ multiplex PCR; TCRdb holds only in-frame clones, not every one. That table furnishes V, J and clone size, whereas the DNA furnished D and trimming. Counted here are about 280,000 clones, approximately 86% occurring once; the ten biggest clones make up approximately 2.2%. Material: peripheral blood. The TCR comes from a woman aged 25 to 45 who had recovered from COVID-19.

The CDR3 nucleotides read TGTGCCAGCAGCTTGCGGGTGGTTCGGGGGGCGCTTGGCTACACCTTC. This translates into CASSLRVVRGALGYTF. The rearrangement joins TRBV5-8 to TRBJ1-2; D possibly corresponds to TRBD1 (6 bases). CDR1 is SGHTS and CDR2 is YDEGEE in the germline V gene. V lost 1 base, J lost 7 bases, and 20 bases lay in between. This CDR3 is 16 amino acids long.